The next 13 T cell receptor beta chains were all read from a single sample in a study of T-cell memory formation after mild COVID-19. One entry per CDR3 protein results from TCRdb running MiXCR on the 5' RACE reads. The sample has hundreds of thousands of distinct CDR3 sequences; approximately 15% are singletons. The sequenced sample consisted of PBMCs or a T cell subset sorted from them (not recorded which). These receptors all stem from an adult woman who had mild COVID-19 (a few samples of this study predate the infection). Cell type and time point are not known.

This chain's CDR3 is CASSQDGKNNEQFF. CDR3 DNA sequence: TGTGCCAGCAGCCAAGACGGCAAAAATAATGAGCAGTTCTTC. The genes are TRBV4-2 and TRBJ2-1; D ambiguous. The CDR3 runs to 14 residues. Trimming pared 0 bases from V and 7 bases from J, leaving 10 bases between. Germline-derived CDR1 and CDR2 are LGHNA and YNFKEQ.

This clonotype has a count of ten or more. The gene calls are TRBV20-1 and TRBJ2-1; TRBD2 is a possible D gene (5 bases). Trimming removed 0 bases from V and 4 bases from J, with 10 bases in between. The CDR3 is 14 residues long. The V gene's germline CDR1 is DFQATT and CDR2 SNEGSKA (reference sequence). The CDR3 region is CSARDLRTYNEQFF. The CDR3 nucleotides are TGCAGTGCTAGAGATCTGCGGACTTACAATGAGCAGTTCTTC.

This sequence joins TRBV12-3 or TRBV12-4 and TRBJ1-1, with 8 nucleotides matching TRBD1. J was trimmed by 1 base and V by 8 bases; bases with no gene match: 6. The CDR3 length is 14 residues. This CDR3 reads CASGPGGANTEAFF. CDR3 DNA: TGTGCCAGCGGACCAGGGGGCGCGAACACTGAAGCTTTCTTT.

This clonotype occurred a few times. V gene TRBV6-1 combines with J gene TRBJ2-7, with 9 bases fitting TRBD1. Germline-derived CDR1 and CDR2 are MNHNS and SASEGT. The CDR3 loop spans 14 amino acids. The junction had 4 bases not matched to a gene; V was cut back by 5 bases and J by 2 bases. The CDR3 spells CASSPDRGAYEQYF. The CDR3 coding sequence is TGTGCCAGCAGTCCGGACAGGGGTGCCTACGAGCAGTACTTC.

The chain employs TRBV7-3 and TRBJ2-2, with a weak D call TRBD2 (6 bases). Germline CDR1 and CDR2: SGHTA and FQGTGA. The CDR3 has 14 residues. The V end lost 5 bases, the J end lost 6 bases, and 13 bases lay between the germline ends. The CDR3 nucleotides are TGTGCCAGCAGCCGCGGCAGGGAGGCCGGGGAGCTGTTTTTT. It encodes CASSRGREAGELFF.

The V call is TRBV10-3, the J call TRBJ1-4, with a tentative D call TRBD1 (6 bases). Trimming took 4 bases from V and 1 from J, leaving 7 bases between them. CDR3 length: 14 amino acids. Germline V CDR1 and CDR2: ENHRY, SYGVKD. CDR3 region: CAISATGTNEKLFF. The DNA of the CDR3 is TGTGCCATCAGTGCGACAGGAACTAATGAAAAACTGTTTTTT.

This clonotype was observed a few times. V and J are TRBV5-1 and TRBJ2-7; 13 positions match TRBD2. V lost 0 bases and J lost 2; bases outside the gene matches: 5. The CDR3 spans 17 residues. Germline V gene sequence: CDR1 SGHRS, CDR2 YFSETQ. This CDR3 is CASSLGTSGRAAYEQYF. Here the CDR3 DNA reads TGCGCCAGCAGCTTGGGAACTAGCGGGAGGGCCGCCTACGAGCAGTACTTC.

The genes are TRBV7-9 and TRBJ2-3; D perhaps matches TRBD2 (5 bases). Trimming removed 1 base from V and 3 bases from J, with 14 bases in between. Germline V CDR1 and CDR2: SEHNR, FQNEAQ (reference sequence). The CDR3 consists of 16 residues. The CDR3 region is CASSLGSGLGTDTQYF. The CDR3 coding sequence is TGTGCCAGCAGCTTAGGATCGGGATTGGGTACAGATACGCAGTATTTT.

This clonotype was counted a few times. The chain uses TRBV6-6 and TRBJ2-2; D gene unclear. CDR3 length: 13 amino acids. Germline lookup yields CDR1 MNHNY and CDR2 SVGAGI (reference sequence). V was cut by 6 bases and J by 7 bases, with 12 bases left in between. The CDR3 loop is CASRHPGRGELFF. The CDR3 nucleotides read TGTGCCAGCAGACACCCCGGGCGCGGGGAGCTGTTTTTT.

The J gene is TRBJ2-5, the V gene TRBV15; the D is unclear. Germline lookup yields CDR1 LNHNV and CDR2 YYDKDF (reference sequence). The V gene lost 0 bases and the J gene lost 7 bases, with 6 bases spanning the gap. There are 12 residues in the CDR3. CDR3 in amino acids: CATSRDRGTQYF. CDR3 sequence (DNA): TGTGCCACCAGCAGAGATCGTGGGACCCAGTACTTC. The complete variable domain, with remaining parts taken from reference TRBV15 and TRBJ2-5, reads DAMVIQNPRYQVTQFGKPVTLSCSQTLNHNVMYWYQQKSSQAPKLLFHYYDKDFNNEADTPDNFQSRRPNTSFCFLDIRSPGLGDTAMYLCATSRDRGTQYFGPGTRLLVL.

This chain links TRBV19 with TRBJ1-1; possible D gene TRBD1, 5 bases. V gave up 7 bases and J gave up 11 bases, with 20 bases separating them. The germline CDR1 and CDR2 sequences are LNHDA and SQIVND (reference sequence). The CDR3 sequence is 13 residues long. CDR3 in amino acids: CASTVPPGPQAFF. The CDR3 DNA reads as TGTGCCAGTACCGTACCTCCAGGGCCGCAGGCTTTCTTT.

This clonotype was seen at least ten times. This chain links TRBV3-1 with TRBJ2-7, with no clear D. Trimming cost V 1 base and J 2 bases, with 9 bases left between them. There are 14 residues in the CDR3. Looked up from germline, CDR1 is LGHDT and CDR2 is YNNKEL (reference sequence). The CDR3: CASSQGQLAYEQYF. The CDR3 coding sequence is TGTGCCAGCAGCCAAGGTCAGCTTGCCTACGAGCAGTACTTC.

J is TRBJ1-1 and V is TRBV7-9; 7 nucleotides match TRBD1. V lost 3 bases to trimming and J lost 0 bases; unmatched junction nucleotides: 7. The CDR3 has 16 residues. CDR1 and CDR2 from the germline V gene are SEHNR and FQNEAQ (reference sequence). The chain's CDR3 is CASSFSRDSLNTEAFF. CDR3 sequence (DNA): TGTGCCAGCAGCTTCTCCCGGGACAGCTTGAACACTGAAGCTTTCTTT.